The next 27 T cell receptor beta chains were all read from a single sample in a study of T cell responses to AZD1222 COVID-19 vaccine. This table comes from immunoSEQ multiplex PCR, and its TCRdb copy is limited to in-frame clones, with some not included. The sample shows about 75,000 clones, around 86% of them seen only once. The sample consisted of peripheral blood, taken 28 days after the second AZD1222 dose. These receptors all stem from an adult who received the AZD1222 COVID-19 vaccine.

Concerning this clone: The same CDR3 can be traced to other DNA sequences in this sample. The CDR3 sequence: CASSTGGLNNEQFF. The DNA for the CDR3 is TGTGCCAGTAGTACCGGGGGTCTTAACAATGAGCAGTTCTTC. This rearrangement joins TRBV19 to TRBJ2-1; D perhaps matches TRBD2 (6 bases). The germline V and J ends were trimmed by 4 bases and 5 bases, with 12 bases remaining between them. Germline CDR1 is LNHDA and CDR2 is SQIVND (reference sequence). The CDR3 sequence is 14 residues long.

The rearrangement uses TRBV9 and TRBJ2-1, with TRBD2 matching over 14 bases. CDR1 SGDLS and CDR2 YYNGEE come from the germline V gene. V lost 3 bases to trimming and J lost 2 bases; unmatched junction nucleotides: 4. The CDR3 has 17 amino acids. The CDR3 nucleotides read TGTGCCAGCAGCGCAGGACTAGCGGGGGGTGCCTACAATGAGCAGTTCTTC. It specifies CASSAGLAGGAYNEQFF.

The chain is built from TRBV5-4 and TRBJ2-7; 7 nucleotides agree with TRBD1. Germline V CDR1 and CDR2: SGHNT, YYREEE (reference sequence). The CDR3 covers 16 residues. The ends lost 3 bases at V and 0 bases at J; junction bases unmatched: 9. In DNA, the CDR3 is TGTGCCAGCAGCTCTAGCCACAGGGGCGACTCCTACGAGCAGTACTTC. This gives the protein CASSSSHRGDSYEQYF.

The gene calls are TRBV6-5 and TRBJ1-5; 7 positions agree with TRBD1. The V gene's germline CDR1 is MNHEY and CDR2 SVGAGI. The CDR3 spans 13 residues. V was clipped by 6 bases and J by 5 bases; unmatched bases: 4. CDR3 residues: CASRRQGDQPQHF. In DNA form, the CDR3 reads TGTGCCAGCAGACGACAGGGAGATCAGCCCCAGCATTTT.

J is TRBJ2-1 and V is TRBV3-1 (or the pseudogene TRBV3-2), with a possible D match to TRBD2 (6 bases). In germline, CDR1 is LGHDT, CDR2 YNNKEL (reference sequence). The CDR3 has 18 amino acids. V lost 0 bases and J lost 9, with 24 bases in between. The CDR3 DNA sequence: TGTGCCAGCAGCCAAGAAATTGTGGTGGGCGGGGCCGGGAGTGAGCAGTTCTTC. Its protein is CASSQEIVVGGAGSEQFF.

This chain joins TRBV4-1 and TRBJ1-2, with no clear D. This CDR3 region has 15 residues. The germline V gene has CDR1 MGHRA and CDR2 YSYEKL. Trimming shortened V by 0 bases and J by 4 bases, and 12 bases separated the two germline ends. The DNA for the CDR3 is TGCGCCAGCAGCCAAGAAAGGGCCCTCCTCTATGGCTACACCTTC. Its translation: CASSQERALLYGYTF.

The CDR3 DNA sequence: TGTGCCAGCAGCCAGGGGACAGGGAGGAATGAGCAGTTCTTC. Its protein is CASSQGTGRNEQFF. V gene TRBV7-3 combines with J gene TRBJ2-1; 9 nucleotides line up with TRBD1. There are 14 residues in the CDR3. The V segment lost 5 bases and the J segment 7 bases; nucleotides outside the gene matches: 6. Germline loops: CDR1 SGHTA, CDR2 FQGTGA. Using reference TRBV7-3 and TRBJ2-1 for the parts outside the CDR3, the full variable domain is GAGVSQTPSNKVTEKGKYVELRCDPISGHTALYWYRQSLGQGPEFLIYFQGTGAADDSGLPNDRFFAVRPEGSVSTLKIQRTERGDSAVYLCASSQGTGRNEQFFGPGTRLTVL.

This clone has only one observation. CDR3 region: CSASRIGGHQPQHF. Written as DNA, the CDR3 is TGCAGTGCTAGTAGAATAGGGGGCCATCAGCCCCAGCATTTT. The chain employs TRBV20-1 and TRBJ1-5; TRBD1 matches 7 bases. V lost 3 bases to trimming and J lost 5 bases; unmatched junction nucleotides: 7. The CDR3 length is 14 residues. Germline lookup yields CDR1 DFQATT and CDR2 SNEGSKA (reference sequence).

The V gene is TRBV7-8, the J gene TRBJ2-5; 9 nucleotides match TRBD2. The CDR3 is 16 residues long. J gave up 1 base and V 1 base, and 4 bases lay outside the gene matches. Germline V lookup: CDR1 SGHVS, CDR2 FQNEAQ. DNA for the CDR3: TGTGCCAGCAGCTTAGGTAGCGGGGGATTCCAAGAGACCCAGTACTTC. This encodes CASSLGSGGFQETQYF.

The rearrangement joins TRBV4-3 to TRBJ1-1; a weak D match, TRBD1 (6 bases). CDR1 is LGHNA and CDR2 is YSLEER in the germline V gene. The CDR3 has 15 amino acids. Trimming pared 4 bases from V and 6 bases from J, leaving 18 bases between. CDR3 nucleotides: TGCGCCAGCAGCCCGCTCCCCACAGGGCAAGCTGAAGCTTTCTTT. It specifies CASSPLPTGQAEAFF.

Notes on this clone: The limits of the CDR3 on the DNA are not certain, so only TCRdb's listed CDR3 is given. This chain joins TRBV28 and TRBJ1-2. Inclusive of both ends, the CDR3 amounts to 14 amino acids. The germline CDR1 and CDR2 sequences are MDHEN and SYDVKM. The CDR3 sequence is CASSSSAMRDGYTF.

V usage is TRBV5-4 and J usage is TRBJ2-7, with 9 nucleotides matching TRBD1. The CDR3 has 16 residues. Trimming cost V 3 bases and J 1 base; bases outside gene matches: 8. CDR1 and CDR2 from the germline V gene are SGHNT and YYREEE (reference sequence). This chain's CDR3 is CASSSLRQGGSYEQYF. The CDR3, as DNA: TGTGCCAGCAGCTCGCTGCGACAGGGGGGTTCCTACGAGCAGTACTTC.

The chain couples TRBV6-5 to TRBJ1-5; D unresolved. The CDR3 runs to 13 residues. The germline V and J ends were trimmed by 5 bases and 4 bases, with 9 bases remaining between them. Germline V gene data show CDR1 as MNHEY and CDR2 as SVGAGI. This CDR3 is CASSHASNQPQHF. The CDR3 DNA reads as TGTGCCAGCAGTCATGCGAGTAATCAGCCCCAGCATTTT.

This clone was seen only once. The J gene is TRBJ2-7, the V gene TRBV5-8, with D perhaps given as TRBD1 or TRBD2 (6 bases each). Germline assignment: CDR1 SGHTS and CDR2 YDEGEE. The V and J ends lost 9 bases and 5 bases respectively, with 18 bases between them. CDR3 size: 13 residues. Written as DNA, the CDR3 is TGTGCCACTCGGAACCGGGGGCTCGACGAGCAGTACTTC. It yields the protein CATRNRGLDEQYF.

The chain recombines TRBV13 with TRBJ1-2, with 7 bases identical to TRBD1. This CDR3 spans 13 amino acids. The V and J ends lost 6 bases and 4 bases, in that order; junction bases with no gene match: 5. Germline V gene sequence: CDR1 PRHDT, CDR2 FYEKMQ (reference sequence). The CDR3 coding sequence is TGTGCCAGCAGAAACAGGGGTGCCTATGGCTACACCTTC. Protein: CASRNRGAYGYTF.

The V and J genes are TRBV18 and TRBJ2-7; D is unclear. Germline CDR1 is KGHSH and CDR2 is LQKENI. This CDR3 is 12 amino acids long. V lost 2 bases, J lost 5 bases, and 7 bases lay in between. CDR3: CASSPIRNEQYF. In DNA, the CDR3 is TGTGCCAGCTCACCAATAAGGAACGAGCAGTACTTC. The whole variable domain, filled in from reference TRBV18 and TRBJ2-7, reads NAGVMQNPRHLVRRRGQEARLRCSPMKGHSHVYWYRQLPEEGLKFMVYLQKENIIDESGMPKERFSAEFPKEGPSILRIQQVVRGDSAAYFCASSPIRNEQYFGPGTRLTVT.

This clone has a single count. The CDR3 loop is CASRGADTQYF. CDR3 coding DNA: TGTGCCAGCAGAGGTGCAGATACGCAGTATTTT. The V call is TRBV3-1 (or the pseudogene TRBV3-2), the J call TRBJ2-3; D gene ambiguous. The germline CDR1 and CDR2 sequences are LGHDT and YNNKEL (reference sequence). Trimming left V 6 bases short and J 4 bases short, with 5 bases between. This CDR3 is built from 11 residues.

V gene TRBV4-1 combines with J gene TRBJ1-6; unclear D gene. Germline values: CDR1 MGHRA, CDR2 YSYEKL. CDR3 size: 19 residues. The ends were cut back, 1 base at V and 9 bases at J, with 25 bases in the middle. CDR3 sequence: CASSQAGLRFHGEGSPLHF. The CDR3 bases are TGCGCCAGCAGCCAAGCCGGCCTCAGATTTCACGGTGAGGGTTCACCCCTCCACTTT.

This chain links TRBV5-5 with TRBJ1-4, with 8 bases matching TRBD1. Unmatched junction bases numbered 10, after V lost 4 bases and J lost 8 bases. Germline V gene sequence: CDR1 SGHKS, CDR2 YYEKEE (reference sequence). This CDR3 is 15 amino acids long. The CDR3 reads CASSHVGQGGEKLFF. The CDR3 nucleotides are TGTGCCAGCAGCCATGTCGGACAGGGAGGGGAAAAACTGTTTTTT.

The chain is built from TRBV7-9 and TRBJ1-1, with 7 bases identical to TRBD1. CDR3 length: 16 amino acids. The germline gives CDR1 SEHNR, CDR2 FQNEAQ (reference sequence). Trimming removed 1 base from V and 3 bases from J; junction bases left unmatched: 8. The CDR3 coding sequence is TGTGCCAGCAGCTTAGGAGGGGGCGCGATTTACACTGAAGCTTTCTTT. Translated, it gives CASSLGGGAIYTEAFF. The whole variable domain, remainder taken from reference TRBV7-9 and TRBJ1-1, is DTGVSQNPRHKITKRGQNVTFRCDPISEHNRLYWYRQTLGQGPEFLTYFQNEAQLEKSRLLSDRFSAERPKGSFSTLEIQRTEQGDSAMYLCASSLGGGAIYTEAFFGQGTRLTVV.

J is TRBJ2-1 and V is TRBV21-1. TRBV21-1 is termed a pseudogene. This CDR3 spans 12 amino acids. The CDR3 coding sequence is TGTGCCAGCAGCAAAGAAAATAATGAGCAGTTCTTC. As protein: CASSKENNEQFF.

The CDR3 sequence: CAIRSDRYRNEQFF. CDR3 DNA: TGTGCCATCAGATCGGACAGGTACCGCAATGAGCAGTTCTTC. The chain couples TRBV10-3 to TRBJ2-1; TRBD1 agrees at 7 bases. Trimming removed 6 bases from V and 6 bases from J; junction bases left unmatched: 8. The V gene's germline CDR1 is ENHRY and CDR2 SYGVKD. The CDR3 spans 14 residues.

The rearrangement links TRBV7-6 to TRBJ1-5, with TRBD1 matching 8 bases. Trimming cost V 0 bases and J 5 bases; bases outside gene matches: 6. The CDR3 loop spans 16 amino acids. Germline CDR1 is SGHVS and CDR2 is FNYEAQ. The CDR3 DNA reads TGTGCCAGCAGCTTAGCGGCAGGGGGCGGGTATCAGCCCCAGCATTTT. Translated, it gives CASSLAAGGGYQPQHF.

The chain couples TRBV7-8 to TRBJ1-5; D ambiguous. Germline V gene lookup returns CDR1 SGHVS and CDR2 FQNEAQ. CDR3 length: 14 amino acids. V was shortened by 1 base and J by 3 bases, with 7 bases between the two germline ends. The CDR3 here is CASSLGAVNQPQHF. The CDR3, as DNA: TGTGCCAGCAGCTTAGGGGCGGTCAATCAGCCCCAGCATTTT.

The chain has TRBV7-2 and TRBJ2-2, with D perhaps matching TRBD2 (9 bases). Trimming removed 4 bases from V and 2 bases from J, with 23 bases in between. CDR3 length: 19 residues. Looked up from germline, CDR1 is SGHTA and CDR2 is FQGNSA. CDR3 residues: CASSSRGLSGGFNTGELFF. The CDR3 nucleotides read TGTGCCAGCAGCTCCAGGGGGCTTAGCGGGGGTTTTAACACCGGGGAGCTGTTTTTT.

This chain uses TRBV14 with TRBJ2-1; the D is unclear. V lost 1 base to trimming and J lost 4 bases, with 2 bases between them. The CDR3 extends over 12 amino acids. The V gene's germline CDR1 is SGHDN and CDR2 FVKESK. This CDR3 is CASSQGYNEQFF. CDR3 nucleotides: TGTGCCAGCAGCCAAGGGTACAATGAGCAGTTCTTC. Full variable domain (remainder filled in from reference TRBV14 and TRBJ2-1): EAGVTQFPSHSVIEKGQTVTLRCDPISGHDNLYWYRRVMGKEIKFLLHFVKESKQDESGMPNNRFLAERTGGTYSTLKVQPAELEDSGVYFCASSQGYNEQFFGPGTRLTVL.

The chain carries TRBV9 and TRBJ2-3; D uncertain. CDR3 size: 13 residues. Germline V gene data show CDR1 as SGDLS and CDR2 as YYNGEE. The V and J ends lost 1 base and 1 base respectively, with 4 bases between them. The CDR3 protein is CASSVSGTDTQYF. The CDR3 DNA reads as TGTGCCAGCAGCGTATCAGGCACAGATACGCAGTATTTT.